Listed here are 13 T cell receptor beta chains from one sample, sequenced in a study of blood T cell repertoires in COVID-19. Produced via immunoSEQ multiplex PCR; TCRdb's table is partial and in-frame only. This table has 250,000 to 300,000 clones, under 90% appearing once. Sequencing was carried out using peripheral blood. These receptors all stem from a woman in her sixties with active or convalescent COVID-19.

This chain connects TRBV6-1 to TRBJ1-1; 11 positions agree with TRBD1. V lost 2 bases to trimming and J lost 8 bases; unmatched junction nucleotides: 7. CDR3 length: 15 amino acids. Germline CDR1 and CDR2: MNHNS and SASEGT. CDR3 nucleotides: TGTGCCAGCAGTGAACCGGGACAGGGGGTGGGAGAAGCTTTCTTT. It translates to CASSEPGQGVGEAFF.

The chain links TRBV4-1 to TRBJ1-1; possible D gene TRBD1, 6 bases. CDR3 size: 15 residues. Germline values: CDR1 MGHRA, CDR2 YSYEKL. The V and J ends lost 2 bases and 1 base respectively, with 11 bases between them. The CDR3 coding sequence is TGCGCCAGCAGCCAACAGGGGTCGGGGAACACTGAAGCTTTCTTT. It translates to CASSQQGSGNTEAFF.

The chain combines TRBV27 with TRBJ2-2; TRBD2 is a possible D gene (5 bases). Trimming shortened V by 1 base and J by 1 base, and 16 bases separated the two germline ends. The CDR3 consists of 18 residues. The V gene's germline CDR1 is MNHEY and CDR2 SMNVEV (reference sequence). The CDR3 loop reads CASSLFSLADLNTGELFF. CDR3 nucleotides: TGTGCCAGCAGTTTATTCTCTCTAGCAGACCTGAACACCGGGGAGCTGTTTTTT.

V gene TRBV19 combines with J gene TRBJ2-5, with 8 bases fitting TRBD1. Germline lookup yields CDR1 LNHDA and CDR2 SQIVND (reference sequence). After removal of 5 bases from V and 7 bases from J, the junction contained 9 bases not matched to a gene. This CDR3 is built from 14 residues. As DNA, the CDR3 is TGTGCCAGTAGTCAACAGGGGGTTGTGAGGACCCAGTACTTC. The encoded protein is CASSQQGVVRTQYF.

This clone was found a few times. This rearrangement joins TRBV3-1 (or the pseudogene TRBV3-2) to TRBJ2-7, with D possibly matching TRBD1 (5 bases). The CDR3 consists of 14 residues. From germline, CDR1 is LGHDT and CDR2 YNNKEL (reference sequence). V was trimmed by 1 base and J by 7 bases, leaving 14 bases between them. CDR3 protein: CASSQGGGAREQYF. The CDR3 DNA reads as TGTGCCAGCAGCCAAGGAGGTGGGGCGCGAGAGCAGTACTTC.

V and J are TRBV7-3 and TRBJ2-5, with D perhaps matching TRBD2 (5 bases). Germline lookup yields CDR1 SGHTA and CDR2 FQGTGA. Trimming took off 0 bases at V and 4 bases at J, with 18 bases between the two ends. This CDR3 contains 17 residues. The CDR3 DNA reads as TGTGCCAGCAGCTTAACCCCCGGGGTAGGCACAAGAGAGACCCAGTACTTC. Translation: CASSLTPGVGTRETQYF.

This clone was seen more than once but under ten times. V usage is TRBV19 and J usage is TRBJ1-4; TRBD1 matches 7 bases. The CDR3 length is 15 residues. Germline V gene data show CDR1 as LNHDA and CDR2 as SQIVND (reference sequence). V shed 3 bases, J shed 5 bases, and the junction held 6 bases outside the gene matches. The DNA of the CDR3 is TGTGCCAGTAGTATTGGGAACAGGGGAAATGAAAAACTGTTTTTT. This encodes CASSIGNRGNEKLFF.

J is TRBJ2-7 and V is TRBV27; D gene unclear. Trimming took 0 bases from V and 5 from J, leaving 14 bases between them. Germline CDR1 MNHEY, CDR2 SMNVEV (reference sequence). The CDR3 spans 15 residues. The CDR3 spells CASSLSGAPPHEQYF. The CDR3 nucleotides read TGTGCCAGCAGTTTATCGGGCGCCCCACCCCACGAGCAGTACTTC.

The gene calls are TRBV4-1 and TRBJ1-6; 7 positions match TRBD1. Trimming at V came to 1 base and at J to 2 bases, leaving 8 bases not matched to a gene. CDR1 and CDR2 from the germline V gene are MGHRA and YSYEKL. The CDR3 totals 18 residues. CDR3 protein: CASSQGQGGLTYNSPLHF. DNA of the CDR3: TGCGCCAGCAGCCAAGGACAGGGTGGGCTAACCTATAATTCACCCCTCCACTTT.

The chain carries TRBV5-1 and TRBJ2-2; D unresolved. Trimming removed 4 bases from V and 0 bases from J, with 19 bases in between. Germline CDR1 reads SGHRS; CDR2 reads YFSETQ. The CDR3 has 18 amino acids. The CDR3 DNA follows: TGCGCCAGCAGCCCGACTGCTGGGTTTGCCGCGAACACCGGGGAGCTGTTTTTT. It yields the protein CASSPTAGFAANTGELFF.

The V gene is TRBV7-6, the J gene TRBJ2-1, with TRBD1 matching over 7 bases. This CDR3 is 15 amino acids long. The V gene's germline CDR1 is SGHVS and CDR2 FNYEAQ. The V segment lost 1 base and the J segment 8 bases; nucleotides outside the gene matches: 8. The CDR3 loop is CASSLDGRGWDEQFF. CDR3 in DNA: TGTGCCAGCAGCTTAGACGGCAGGGGGTGGGATGAGCAGTTCTTC.

The gene calls are TRBV3-1 (or the pseudogene TRBV3-2) and TRBJ2-6, with D perhaps TRBD2 (5 bases). CDR3 length equals 16 residues. V was clipped by 2 bases and J by 2 bases, with 10 bases between them. The V gene's germline CDR1 is LGHDT and CDR2 YNNKEL (reference sequence). The CDR3 loop reads CASSQRWGAGANVLTF. The CDR3 coding sequence is TGTGCCAGCAGCCAACGCTGGGGAGCTGGGGCCAACGTCCTGACTTTC.

This chain connects TRBV18 to TRBJ2-5; unclear D gene. The CDR3 contains 13 residues. With 6 bases removed from V and 5 bases from J, the gap between germline ends came to 13 bases. CDR1 is KGHSH and CDR2 is LQKENI in the germline V gene. The CDR3 reads CASSLPGSETQYF. CDR3 DNA sequence: TGTGCCAGCTCCCTTCCAGGATCGGAGACCCAGTACTTC.